The rows below give T cell receptor beta chains drawn from one sample of a study of blood T cell repertoires in COVID-19. Assay: immunoSEQ multiplex PCR; the TCRdb copy retains only in-frame clones and omits some. There are more than 70,000 clones in the sample; 70% to 90% occur only once, and about 7% lies in the top ten. The source material was peripheral blood. Receptor source: a man in his sixties with acute or convalescent COVID-19. Each CDR3 is given with its conserved first and last residue. A D gene is named only where the DNA matches it firmly. Rows may omit the clone size; those that give it use once, few, many or a size class.

16	once	TRBV2	TRBD1	TRBJ1-2	TGTGCCAGCAGCCGTAGGACAGGGGTATCTAACTATGGCTACACCTTC	CASSRRTGVSNYGYTF
15	NA	TRBV6-5	TRBD1	TRBJ1-2	TGTGCCAGCAGGGGGTTTGGACAGGGCGCCGGTGGCTACACCTTC	CASRGFGQGAGGYTF
13	NA	TRBV27	TRBD1	TRBJ1-2	TGTGCCAGCAGCGACAGGGGACGCGGGGGCTACACCTTC	CASSDRGRGGYTF
17	NA	TRBV5-1	TRBD2	TRBJ2-5	TGCGCCAGCAGCTCGGGGCTGGGACTAGCTAACAAGGGGTCCCAGTACTTC	CASSSGLGLANKGSQYF
16	NA	TRBV5-1	NA	TRBJ1-2	TGCGCCAGCAGCAGAGAGCCCGGGGGCGGGGGCTATGGCTACACCTTC	CASSREPGGGGYGYTF
13	NA	TRBV12-3/TRBV12-4	NA	TRBJ1-2	TGTGCCAGCAGCCGACAGGAAAACTATGGCTACACCTTC	CASSRQENYGYTF
15	once	TRBV7-8	NA	TRBJ2-6	TGTGCCAGCAGCTTATGGGGGACAGGGGCCAACGTCCTGACTTTC	CASSLWGTGANVLTF
15	once	TRBV11-2	TRBD1	TRBJ2-7	TGTGCCAGCAGCTTAGATGGGACAGCCATCTACGAGCAGTACTTC	CASSLDGTAIYEQYF
15	NA	TRBV16	TRBD1	TRBJ1-5	TGTGCCAGCAGCCAATTCACAGGGGGCAATCAGCCCCAGCATTTT	CASSQFTGGNQPQHF
13	NA	TRBV5-4	TRBD1	TRBJ1-2	TGTGCCAGCAGTCCAGGGGGCGACTATGGCTACACCTTC	CASSPGGDYGYTF
12	NA	TRBV29-1	NA	TRBJ1-5	TGCAGCACCCAAGAGGGAGACCAGCCCCAGCATTTT	CSTQEGDQPQHF
15	NA	TRBV7-8	NA	TRBJ1-2	TGTGCCAGCAGCACCCTGGACAGCCTCCTAGGGGGCTACACCTTC	CASSTLDSLLGGYTF
13	once	TRBV7-6	NA	TRBJ1-4	TGTGCCAGCAGCTTAGGGCCGAATGAAAAACTGTTTTTT	CASSLGPNEKLFF
15	NA	TRBV12-2	NA	TRBJ1-2	TGTGCAAGTCAACCCGACAGGCCGGAGAACTATGGCTACACCTTC	CASQPDRPENYGYTF
17	NA	TRBV4-1	TRBD1	TRBJ1-6	TGCGCCAGCAGCCAAAAGGACAGGGTCTCCTATAATTCACCCCTCCACTTT	CASSQKDRVSYNSPLHF
13	NA	TRBV5-6	TRBD1	TRBJ1-6	TGTGCCAGCAGCCGCACAGGGGGGTCACCCCTCCACTTT	CASSRTGGSPLHF